One T cell receptor beta chain is described in this entry. The data derive from a study of blood T cell repertoires in COVID-19. The overall study: Both acute and convalescent COVID-19 samples were obtained from the United States, Italy and Spain. PBMCs, B-cell-depleted T cells, or T cells provided the cDNA or gDNA that made up the material.

Study processing details: Estimated nucleated cell counts came from reference gene primer amplification. Only in-frame clones appear in the TCRdb table, and some are missing; sequencing was by immunoSEQ multiplex PCR. The DNA gave D and trimming, while V, J and clone size come from that table. This table has a few hundred thousand clones, around 88% appearing once. CDR1 and CDR2 (germline): MNHEY, SVGAGI. Germline trimming cut 5 bases from V and 3 bases from J; bases unmatched to any gene: 8. CDR3 length equals 15 residues. This TCR derives from a woman aged 45-65 years with acute or convalescent COVID-19. Sequenced sample: peripheral blood. The rearrangement links TRBV6-5 to TRBJ2-7, with 9 bases that match TRBD1. CDR3 sequence (DNA): TGTGCCAGCAGTCTGGGACAGGGCAACGACTACGAGCAGTACTTC. This sequence encodes CASSLGQGNDYEQYF.